This T cell receptor (beta chain) appears in the sequencing data of a study of graft-versus-host responses after intestinal transplantation. Study-level information: Multivisceral, liver-intestinal, or isolated intestinal transplants were given to recipients. Findings and caveats of the study: Recipient marrow contained GvH clones, some of which appeared first in ileum or blood.

Note on this clone: Its target is unknown.

The CDR3 contains 12 residues. The V and J ends lost 7 bases and 5 bases respectively, with 11 bases between them. Germline V lookup: CDR1 LGHNT, CDR2 FRNRAP. The data were produced by immunoSEQ multiplex PCR, yet TCRdb's version contains in-frame clones alone and is incomplete. Among 100,000 or so clones listed, roughly 84% were seen once. Sequencing was performed on unstimulated CD4+ T cells sorted from spleen or lymph node cells, taken before transplant. This receptor was taken from a human donor who was the organ donor for an intestinal transplant. The chain couples TRBV12-5 to TRBJ1-1, with D hard to call. This chain's CDR3 is CASEGIGTEAFF. CDR3 nucleotides: TGTGCTAGTGAAGGGATCGGGACTGAAGCTTTCTTT.